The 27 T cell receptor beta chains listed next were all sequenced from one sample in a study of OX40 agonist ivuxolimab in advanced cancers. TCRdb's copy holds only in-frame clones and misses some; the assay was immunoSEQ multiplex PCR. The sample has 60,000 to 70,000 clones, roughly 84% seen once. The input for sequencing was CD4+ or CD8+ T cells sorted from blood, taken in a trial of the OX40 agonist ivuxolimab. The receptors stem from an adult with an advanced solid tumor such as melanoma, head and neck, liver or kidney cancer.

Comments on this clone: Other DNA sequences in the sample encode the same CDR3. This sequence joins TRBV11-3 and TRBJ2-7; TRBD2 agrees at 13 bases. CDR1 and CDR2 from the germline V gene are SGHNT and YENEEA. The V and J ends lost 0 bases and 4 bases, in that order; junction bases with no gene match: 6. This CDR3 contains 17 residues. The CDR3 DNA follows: TGTGCCAGCAGCTTAGAACGGACTAGCGGGAGTGCGTACGAGCAGTACTTC. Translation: CASSLERTSGSAYEQYF.

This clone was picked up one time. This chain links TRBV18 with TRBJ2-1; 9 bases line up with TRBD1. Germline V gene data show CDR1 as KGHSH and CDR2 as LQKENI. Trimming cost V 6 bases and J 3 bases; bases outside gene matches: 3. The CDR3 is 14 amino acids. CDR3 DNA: TGTGCCAGCTCTCCGACAGGGGGCTACAATGAGCAGTTCTTC. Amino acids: CASSPTGGYNEQFF.

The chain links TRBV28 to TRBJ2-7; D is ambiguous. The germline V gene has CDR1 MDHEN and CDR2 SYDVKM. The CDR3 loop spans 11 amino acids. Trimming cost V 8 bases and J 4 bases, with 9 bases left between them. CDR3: CASRSPYEQYF. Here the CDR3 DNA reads TGTGCCAGCCGCTCCCCTTACGAGCAGTACTTC.

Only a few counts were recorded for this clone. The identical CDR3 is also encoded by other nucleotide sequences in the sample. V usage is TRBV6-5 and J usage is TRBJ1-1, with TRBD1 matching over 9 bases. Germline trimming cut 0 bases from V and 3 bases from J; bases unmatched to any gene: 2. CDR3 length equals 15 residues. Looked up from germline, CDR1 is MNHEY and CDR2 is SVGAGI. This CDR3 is CASSYSRTGDTEAFF. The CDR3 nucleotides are TGTGCCAGCAGTTACTCAAGGACAGGGGACACTGAAGCTTTCTTT.

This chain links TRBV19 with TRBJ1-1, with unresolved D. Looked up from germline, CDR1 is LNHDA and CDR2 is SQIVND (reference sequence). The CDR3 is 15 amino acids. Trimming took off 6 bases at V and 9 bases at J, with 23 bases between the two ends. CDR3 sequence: CASRPDDGGSKKAFF. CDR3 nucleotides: TGTGCCAGTAGGCCCGACGATGGAGGGTCGAAGAAAGCTTTCTTT.

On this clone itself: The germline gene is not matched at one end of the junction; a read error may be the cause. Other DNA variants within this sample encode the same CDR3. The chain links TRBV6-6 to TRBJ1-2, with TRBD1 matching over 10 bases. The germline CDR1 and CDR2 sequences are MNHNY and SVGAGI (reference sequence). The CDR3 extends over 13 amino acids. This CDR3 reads CASRMTGGAGYTF. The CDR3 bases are TGCGCCAGCAGGATGACAGGGGGCGCGGGCTACACCTTC.

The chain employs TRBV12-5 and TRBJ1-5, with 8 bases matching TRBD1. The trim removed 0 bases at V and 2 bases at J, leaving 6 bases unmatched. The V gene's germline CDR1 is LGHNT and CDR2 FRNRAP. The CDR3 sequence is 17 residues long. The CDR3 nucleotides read TGTGCTAGTGGTTTGGTAATCGCGGGACAGGGCAATCAGCCCCAGCATTTT. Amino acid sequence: CASGLVIAGQGNQPQHF.

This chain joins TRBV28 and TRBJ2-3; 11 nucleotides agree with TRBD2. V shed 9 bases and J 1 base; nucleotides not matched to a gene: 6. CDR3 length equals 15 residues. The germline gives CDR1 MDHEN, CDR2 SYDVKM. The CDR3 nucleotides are TGTGCCAGTTTTGTAGCGGGAGGGCGCACAGATACGCAGTATTTT. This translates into CASFVAGGRTDTQYF.

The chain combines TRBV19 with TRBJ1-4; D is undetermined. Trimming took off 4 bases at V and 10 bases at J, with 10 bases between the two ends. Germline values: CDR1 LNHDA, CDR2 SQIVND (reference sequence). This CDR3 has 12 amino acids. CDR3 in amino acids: CASSTIQGKLFF. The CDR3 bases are TGTGCCAGTAGTACCATCCAAGGAAAACTGTTTTTT.

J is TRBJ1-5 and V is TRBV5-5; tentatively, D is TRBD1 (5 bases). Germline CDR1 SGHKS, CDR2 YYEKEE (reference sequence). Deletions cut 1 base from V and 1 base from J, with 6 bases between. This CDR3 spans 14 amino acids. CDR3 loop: CASSLSGSNQPQHF. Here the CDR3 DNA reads TGTGCCAGCAGCTTGTCAGGGAGCAATCAGCCCCAGCATTTT.

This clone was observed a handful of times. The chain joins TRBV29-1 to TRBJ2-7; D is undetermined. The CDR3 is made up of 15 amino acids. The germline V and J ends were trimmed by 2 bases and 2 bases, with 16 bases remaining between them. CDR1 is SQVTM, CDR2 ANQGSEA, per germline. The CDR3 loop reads CSVERPQVGTYEQYF. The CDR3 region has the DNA TGCAGCGTTGAACGTCCCCAGGTAGGGACCTACGAGCAGTACTTC.

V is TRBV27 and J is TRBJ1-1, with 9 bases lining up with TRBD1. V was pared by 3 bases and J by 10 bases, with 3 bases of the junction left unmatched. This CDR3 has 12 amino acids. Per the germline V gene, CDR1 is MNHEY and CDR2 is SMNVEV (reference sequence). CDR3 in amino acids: CASSFEGQGAFF. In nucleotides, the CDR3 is TGTGCCAGCAGTTTCGAGGGACAGGGAGCTTTCTTT.

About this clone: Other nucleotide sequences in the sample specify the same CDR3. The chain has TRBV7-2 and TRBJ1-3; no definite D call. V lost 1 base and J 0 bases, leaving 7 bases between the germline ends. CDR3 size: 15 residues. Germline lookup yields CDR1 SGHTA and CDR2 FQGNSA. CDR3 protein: CASSLGRGSGNTIYF. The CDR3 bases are TGTGCCAGCAGCTTAGGTCGGGGCTCTGGAAACACCATATATTTT.

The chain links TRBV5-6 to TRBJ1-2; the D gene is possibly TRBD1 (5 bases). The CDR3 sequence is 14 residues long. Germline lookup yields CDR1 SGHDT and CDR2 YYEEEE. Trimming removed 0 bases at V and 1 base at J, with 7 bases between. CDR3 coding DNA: TGTGCCAGCAGCTTGGGAGGGGTTAACTATGGCTACACCTTC. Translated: CASSLGGVNYGYTF.

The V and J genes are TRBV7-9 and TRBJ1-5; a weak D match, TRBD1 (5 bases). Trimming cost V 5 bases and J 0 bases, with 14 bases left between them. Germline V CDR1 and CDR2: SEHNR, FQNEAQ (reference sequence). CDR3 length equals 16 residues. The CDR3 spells CASSPKSDNSNQPQHF. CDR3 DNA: TGTGCCAGCAGCCCTAAGTCGGACAATAGCAATCAGCCCCAGCATTTT.

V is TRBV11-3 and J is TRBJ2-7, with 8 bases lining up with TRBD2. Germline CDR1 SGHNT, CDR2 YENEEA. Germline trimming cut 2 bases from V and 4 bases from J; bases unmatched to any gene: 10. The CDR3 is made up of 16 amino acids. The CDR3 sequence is CASSLWPSGSSYEQYF. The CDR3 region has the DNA TGTGCCAGCAGCTTATGGCCGAGCGGGAGTAGTTACGAGCAGTACTTC.

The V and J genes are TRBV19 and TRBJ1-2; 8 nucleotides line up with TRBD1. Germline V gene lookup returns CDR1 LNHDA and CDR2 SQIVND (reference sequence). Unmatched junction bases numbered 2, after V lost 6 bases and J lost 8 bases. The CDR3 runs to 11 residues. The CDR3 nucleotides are TGTGCCAGTAGGGACAGGGAGGGCTACACCTTC. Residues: CASRDREGYTF.

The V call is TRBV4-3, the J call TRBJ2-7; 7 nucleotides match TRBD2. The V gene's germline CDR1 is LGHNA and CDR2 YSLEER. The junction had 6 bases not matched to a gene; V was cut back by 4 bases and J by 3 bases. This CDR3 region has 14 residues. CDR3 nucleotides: TGCGCCAGCAGCCCCCACGGCGGGGGCTACGAGCAGTACTTC. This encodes CASSPHGGGYEQYF.

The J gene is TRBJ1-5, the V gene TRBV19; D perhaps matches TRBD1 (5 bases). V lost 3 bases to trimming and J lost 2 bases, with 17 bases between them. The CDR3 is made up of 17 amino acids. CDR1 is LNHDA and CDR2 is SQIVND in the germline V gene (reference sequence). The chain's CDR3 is CASSMGGPREGNQPQHF. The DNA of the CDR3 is TGTGCCAGTAGTATGGGAGGCCCCAGGGAGGGCAATCAGCCCCAGCATTTT.

As DNA, the CDR3 is TGTGCCAGCTCACCACGTCCGACCTTGAAGACAAACACCATATATTTT. It yields the protein CASSPRPTLKTNTIYF. This chain uses TRBV18 with TRBJ1-3; no clear D. Germline CDR1 reads KGHSH; CDR2 reads LQKENI. V lost 1 base to trimming and J lost 6 bases, with 16 bases between them. The CDR3 spans 16 residues.

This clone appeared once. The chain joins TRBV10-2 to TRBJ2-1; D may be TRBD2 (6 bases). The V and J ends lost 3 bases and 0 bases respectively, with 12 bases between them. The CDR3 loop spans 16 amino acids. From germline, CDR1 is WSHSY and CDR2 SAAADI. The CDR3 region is CASSDGRGSSYNEQFF. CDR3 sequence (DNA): TGCGCCAGCAGTGATGGTCGGGGGAGCTCCTACAATGAGCAGTTCTTC.

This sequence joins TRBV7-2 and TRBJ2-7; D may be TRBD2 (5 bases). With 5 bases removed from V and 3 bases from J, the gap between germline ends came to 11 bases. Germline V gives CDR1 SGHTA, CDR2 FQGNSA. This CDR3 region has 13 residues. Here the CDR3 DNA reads TGTGCCAGCAGCCCGGGAATTGGCTACGAGCAGTACTTC. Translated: CASSPGIGYEQYF.

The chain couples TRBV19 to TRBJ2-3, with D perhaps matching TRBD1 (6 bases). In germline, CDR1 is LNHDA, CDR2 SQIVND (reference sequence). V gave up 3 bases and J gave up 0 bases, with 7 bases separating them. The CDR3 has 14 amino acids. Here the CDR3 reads CASSMGHSTDTQYF. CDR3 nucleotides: TGTGCCAGTAGTATGGGACATAGCACAGATACGCAGTATTTT.

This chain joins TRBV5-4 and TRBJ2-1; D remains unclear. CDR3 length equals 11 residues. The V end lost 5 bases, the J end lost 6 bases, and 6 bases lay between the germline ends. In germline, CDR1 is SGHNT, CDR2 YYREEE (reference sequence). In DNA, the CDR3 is TGTGCCAGCAGTTCGCGCAATGAGCAGTTCTTC. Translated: CASSSRNEQFF.

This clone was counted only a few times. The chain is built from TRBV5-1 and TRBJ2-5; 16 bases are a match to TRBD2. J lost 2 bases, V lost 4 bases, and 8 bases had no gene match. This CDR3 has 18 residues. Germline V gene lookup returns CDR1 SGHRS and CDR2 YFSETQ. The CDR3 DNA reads TGCGCCAGCAGCCCGGGACTAGCGGGAGGGCCGGTACAAGAGACCCAGTACTTC. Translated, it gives CASSPGLAGGPVQETQYF.

CDR3 nucleotides: TGCGCCAGCAGCCAAGGCCCCCCACGACAGAGAAATCAGCCCCAGCATTTT. This encodes CASSQGPPRQRNQPQHF. The chain links TRBV4-1 to TRBJ1-5; a weak D match, TRBD1 (5 bases). From germline, CDR1 is MGHRA and CDR2 YSYEKL. Trimming took off 1 base at V and 4 bases at J, with 17 bases between the two ends. The CDR3 consists of 17 residues.

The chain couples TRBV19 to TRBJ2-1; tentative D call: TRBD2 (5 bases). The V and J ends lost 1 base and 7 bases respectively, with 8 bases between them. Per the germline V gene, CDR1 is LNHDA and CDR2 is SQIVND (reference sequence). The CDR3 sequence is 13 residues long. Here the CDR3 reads CASSIGGENEQFF. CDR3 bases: TGTGCCAGTAGTATAGGGGGAGAGAATGAGCAGTTCTTC.